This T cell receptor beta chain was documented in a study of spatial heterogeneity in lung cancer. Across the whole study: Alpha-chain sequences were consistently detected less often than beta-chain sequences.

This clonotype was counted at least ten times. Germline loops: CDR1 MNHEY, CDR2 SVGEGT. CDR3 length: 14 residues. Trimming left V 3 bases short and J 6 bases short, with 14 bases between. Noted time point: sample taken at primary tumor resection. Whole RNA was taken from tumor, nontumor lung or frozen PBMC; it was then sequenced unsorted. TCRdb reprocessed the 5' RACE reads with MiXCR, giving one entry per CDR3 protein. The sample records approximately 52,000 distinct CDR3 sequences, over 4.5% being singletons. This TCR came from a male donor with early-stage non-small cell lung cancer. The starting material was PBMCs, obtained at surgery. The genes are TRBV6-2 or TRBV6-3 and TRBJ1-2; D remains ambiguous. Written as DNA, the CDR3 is TGTGCCAGCAGTTATCCCCGGGCCGGGGATGGCTACACCTTC. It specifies CASSYPRAGDGYTF.